Below, 13 T cell receptor beta chains from the same sample are listed, as sequenced in a study of OX40 agonist ivuxolimab in advanced cancers. The table came from immunoSEQ multiplex PCR; TCRdb's copy has only in-frame clones and leaves some out. The sample consists of tens of thousands of clones, over 75% of them appearing once. The source was CD4+ or CD8+ T cells sorted from blood, collected in a trial of the OX40 agonist ivuxolimab. The source is an adult with an advanced solid tumor such as melanoma, head and neck, liver or kidney cancer.

This chain connects TRBV7-2 to TRBJ1-2; TRBD1 might be the D (6 bases). Trimming pared 6 bases from V and 4 bases from J, leaving 15 bases between. This CDR3 region has 14 residues. CDR1 and CDR2 (germline): SGHTA, FQGNSA. Here the CDR3 reads CASRSFGGLYGYTF. The CDR3 DNA reads as TGTGCCAGCAGATCGTTTGGGGGCCTCTATGGCTACACCTTC.

CDR3 DNA sequence: TGTGCCAGTTTTGGACCGAGTCTCTACGAGCAGTACTTC. Amino acid sequence: CASFGPSLYEQYF. The chain carries TRBV6-1 and TRBJ2-5; D remains unclear. TRBJ2-7 matches the DNA end more closely, so the J call is doubtful. In germline, CDR1 is MNHNS, CDR2 SASEGT. This CDR3 is 13 amino acids long.

The chain employs TRBV6-4 and TRBJ2-7; 8 bases map to TRBD1. The CDR3 contains 18 residues. After removal of 1 base from V and 2 bases from J, the junction contained 13 bases not matched to a gene. Germline values: CDR1 MRHNA, CDR2 SNTAGT. This CDR3 is CASSDCFGQGNLAYEQYF. For the CDR3, the DNA is TGTGCCAGCAGTGACTGTTTCGGACAGGGAAACTTGGCCTACGAGCAGTACTTC.

The chain links TRBV4-3 to TRBJ1-6, with D possibly matching TRBD1 (6 bases). Germline V gives CDR1 LGHNA, CDR2 YSLEER. Trimming pared 1 base from V and 10 bases from J, leaving 11 bases between. The CDR3 length is 14 residues. The CDR3 nucleotides read TGCGCCAGCAGCCAAGTACAGGGTCGCTCACCCCTCCACTTT. Residues: CASSQVQGRSPLHF.

The chain uses TRBV7-2 and TRBJ2-7; 7 bases are shared with TRBD2. Germline assignment: CDR1 SGHTA and CDR2 FQGNSA. After removal of 4 bases from V and 3 bases from J, the junction contained 3 bases not matched to a gene. The CDR3 consists of 13 residues. The DNA of the CDR3 is TGTGCCAGCAGCTGGGGGACTATCTACGAGCAGTACTTC. As protein: CASSWGTIYEQYF.

J is TRBJ2-2 and V is TRBV2; D may be TRBD2 (5 bases). Germline CDR1 SNHLY, CDR2 FYNNEI. This CDR3 spans 15 amino acids. V dropped 4 bases and J dropped 6 bases, with 15 bases sitting between them. As DNA, the CDR3 is TGTGCCAGCAGTGCGGGCGGAGTGGGAGCCGGGGAGCTGTTTTTT. This gives the protein CASSAGGVGAGELFF.

This clone appeared a single time. The V call is TRBV30, the J call TRBJ1-5, with D unclear. This CDR3 is 14 amino acids long. From germline, CDR1 is GTSNPN and CDR2 SVGIG (reference sequence). Trimming removed 1 base at V and 2 bases at J, with 9 bases between. The CDR3 is CAWSGPGRNQPQHF. CDR3 bases: TGTGCCTGGAGTGGTCCGGGTCGCAATCAGCCCCAGCATTTT.

The gene calls are TRBV5-1 and TRBJ2-7, with a possible D match to TRBD2 (6 bases). V was shortened by 0 bases and J by 6 bases, with 7 bases between the two germline ends. The CDR3 loop spans 12 amino acids. Germline V gene lookup returns CDR1 SGHRS and CDR2 YFSETQ. The CDR3 DNA is TGCGCCAGCAGCTTGGACGGGGGCGAGCAGTACTTC. Residues: CASSLDGGEQYF.

This rearrangement joins TRBV5-1 to TRBJ2-3; D is possibly TRBD1 or TRBD2 (5 bases each). Germline CDR1 and CDR2: SGHRS and YFSETQ. CDR3 size: 19 residues. The V end was cut by 3 bases, the J end by 0 bases, with 23 bases between. The CDR3 DNA sequence: TGCGCCAGCAGCTCCCCCGGGACGGGCGCTATCCCTAGCACAGATACGCAGTATTTT. It specifies CASSSPGTGAIPSTDTQYF.

The rearrangement joins TRBV7-8 to TRBJ2-1; D is ambiguous. CDR1 SGHVS and CDR2 FQNEAQ come from the germline V gene. Trimming left V 4 bases short and J 6 bases short, with 10 bases between. This CDR3 has 13 residues. CDR3 in DNA: TGTGCCAGCAGCTCCGACTCCCTCAATGAGCAGTTCTTC. Translation gives CASSSDSLNEQFF. Variable domain in full (rest from reference TRBV7-8 and TRBJ2-1): GAGVSQSPRYKVAKRGQDVALRCDPISGHVSLFWYQQALGQGPEFLTYFQNEAQLDKSGLPSDRFFAERPEGSVSTLKIQRTQQEDSAVYLCASSSDSLNEQFFGPGTRLTVL.

The rearrangement links TRBV7-9 to TRBJ1-5, with 8 bases fitting TRBD1. With V trimmed by 4 bases and J by 6 bases, 8 bases remained unmatched. The CDR3 has 15 amino acids. CDR1 SEHNR and CDR2 FQNEAQ come from the germline V gene (reference sequence). The CDR3 region has the DNA TGTGCCAGCAGCTCCGGACAGGGCTGGGGTCAGCCCCAGCATTTT. This gives the protein CASSSGQGWGQPQHF. The variable domain in full, with the rest retrieved from reference TRBV7-9 and TRBJ1-5, is DTGVSQNPRHKITKRGQNVTFRCDPISEHNRLYWYRQTLGQGPEFLTYFQNEAQLEKSRLLSDRFSAERPKGSFSTLEIQRTEQGDSAMYLCASSSGQGWGQPQHFGDGTRLSIL.

The V gene is TRBV7-9, the J gene TRBJ2-7; D is unclear. V shed 8 bases and J shed 4 bases, with 21 bases lying between them. Looked up from germline, CDR1 is SEHNR and CDR2 is FQNEAQ (reference sequence). This CDR3 is built from 15 residues. The chain's CDR3 is CASAEAAAYSYEQYF. CDR3 coding DNA: TGTGCCAGCGCCGAAGCTGCCGCGTATTCATACGAGCAGTACTTC.

The rearrangement links TRBV7-2 to TRBJ2-5; D unresolved. V was trimmed by 1 base and J by 2 bases, leaving 14 bases between them. The CDR3 totals 16 residues. Germline V gives CDR1 SGHTA, CDR2 FQGNSA. This chain's CDR3 is CASSLVGRTVQETQYF. The CDR3, as DNA: TGTGCCAGCAGCTTAGTGGGCAGAACCGTACAAGAGACCCAGTACTTC.